The following is a TCR beta chain sequence with its context. The source of the sample is a study of blood T cell repertoires in COVID-19. Across the whole study: Specimens from acute and convalescent COVID-19 originated in the United States, Italy and Spain. The analysed material was cDNA or gDNA that came from T cells, B-cell-depleted T cells, or PBMCs.

In the original analysis: Nucleated cell counts were estimated from reference gene primer amplification. Sequenced by immunoSEQ multiplex PCR; TCRdb stores in-frame clones only, minus some. V, J and clone size derive from that table, while D and trimming were established from the DNA sequence. The sample records some 50,000 clones, around four fifths being singletons. CDR3 length: 11 residues. Germline V CDR1 and CDR2: LGHNT, FRNRAP. The V end lost 6 bases, the J end lost 5 bases, and 5 bases lay between the germline ends. The sequencing input was peripheral blood. This chain links TRBV12-5 with TRBJ1-5; D not certain. The sequence came from a man between 50 and 59 years old with acute or convalescent COVID-19. Here the CDR3 reads CASGIDQPQHF. CDR3 DNA sequence: TGTGCTAGTGGCATTGATCAGCCCCAGCATTTT.